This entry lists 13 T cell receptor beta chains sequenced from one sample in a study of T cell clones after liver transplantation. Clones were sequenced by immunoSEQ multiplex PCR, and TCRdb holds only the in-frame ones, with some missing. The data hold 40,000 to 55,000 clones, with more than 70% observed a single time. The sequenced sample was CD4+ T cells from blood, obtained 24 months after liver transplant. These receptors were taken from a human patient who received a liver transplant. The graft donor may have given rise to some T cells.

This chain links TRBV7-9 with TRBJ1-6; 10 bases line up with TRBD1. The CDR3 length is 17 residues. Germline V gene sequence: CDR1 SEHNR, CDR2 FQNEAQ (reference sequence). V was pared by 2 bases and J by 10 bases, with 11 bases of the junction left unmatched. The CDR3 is CASSLQTGGGWLSPLHF. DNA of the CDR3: TGTGCCAGCAGCTTACAGACAGGGGGCGGTTGGCTCTCACCCCTCCACTTT. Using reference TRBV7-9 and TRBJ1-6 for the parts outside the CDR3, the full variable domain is DTGVSQNPRHKITKRGQNVTFRCDPISEHNRLYWYRQTLGQGPEFLTYFQNEAQLEKSRLLSDRFSAERPKGSFSTLEIQRTEQGDSAMYLCASSLQTGGGWLSPLHFGNGTRLTVT.

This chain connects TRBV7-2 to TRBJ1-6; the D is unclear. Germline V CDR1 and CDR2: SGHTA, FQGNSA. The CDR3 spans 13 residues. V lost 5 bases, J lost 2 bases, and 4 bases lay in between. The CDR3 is CASSPPYNSPLHF. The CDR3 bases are TGTGCCAGCAGCCCACCCTATAATTCACCCCTCCACTTT.

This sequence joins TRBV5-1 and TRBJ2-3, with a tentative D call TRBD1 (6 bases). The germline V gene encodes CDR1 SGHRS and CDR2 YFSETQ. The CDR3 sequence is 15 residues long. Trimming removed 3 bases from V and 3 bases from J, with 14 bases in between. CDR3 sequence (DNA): TGCGCCAGCAGCTCACAGGGCCCTGGAACAGATACGCAGTATTTT. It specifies CASSSQGPGTDTQYF.

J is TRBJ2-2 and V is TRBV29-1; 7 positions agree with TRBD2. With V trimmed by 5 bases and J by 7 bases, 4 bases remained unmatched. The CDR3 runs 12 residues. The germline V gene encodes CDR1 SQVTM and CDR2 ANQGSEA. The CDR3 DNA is TGCAGCGTTAGGGAGGGGCACGGGGAGCTGTTTTTT. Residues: CSVREGHGELFF.

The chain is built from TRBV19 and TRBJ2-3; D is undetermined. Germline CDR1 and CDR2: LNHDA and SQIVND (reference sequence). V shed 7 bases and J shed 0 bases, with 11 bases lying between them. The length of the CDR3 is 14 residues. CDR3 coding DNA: TGTGCCAGTAATGATCACTCTAGCACAGATACGCAGTATTTT. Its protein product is CASNDHSSTDTQYF.

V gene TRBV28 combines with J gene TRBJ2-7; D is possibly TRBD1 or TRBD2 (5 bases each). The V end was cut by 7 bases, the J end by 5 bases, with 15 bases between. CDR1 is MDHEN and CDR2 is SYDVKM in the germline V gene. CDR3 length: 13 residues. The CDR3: CASKQGPGHEQYF. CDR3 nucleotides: TGTGCCAGCAAACAAGGTCCGGGGCACGAGCAGTACTTC.

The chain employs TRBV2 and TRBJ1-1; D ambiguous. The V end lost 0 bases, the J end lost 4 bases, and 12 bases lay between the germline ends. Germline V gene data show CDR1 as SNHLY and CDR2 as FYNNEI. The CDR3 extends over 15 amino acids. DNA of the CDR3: TGTGCCAGCAGTGAAGCAGGGATGCCGGGCACTGAAGCTTTCTTT. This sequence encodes CASSEAGMPGTEAFF.

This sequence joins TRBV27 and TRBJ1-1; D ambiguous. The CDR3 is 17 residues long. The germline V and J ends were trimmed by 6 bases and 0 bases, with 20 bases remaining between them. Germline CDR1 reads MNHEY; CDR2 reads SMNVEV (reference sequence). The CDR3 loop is CASRPGSGLFVNTEAFF. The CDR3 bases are TGTGCCAGCAGGCCGGGATCTGGGCTATTCGTGAACACTGAAGCTTTCTTT.

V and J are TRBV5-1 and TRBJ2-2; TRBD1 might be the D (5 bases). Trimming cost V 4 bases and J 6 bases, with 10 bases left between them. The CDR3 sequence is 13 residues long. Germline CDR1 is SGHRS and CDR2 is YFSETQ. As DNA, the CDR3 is TGCGCCAGCAGCGCCGTGGGGCCCGGGGAGCTGTTTTTT. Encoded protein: CASSAVGPGELFF.

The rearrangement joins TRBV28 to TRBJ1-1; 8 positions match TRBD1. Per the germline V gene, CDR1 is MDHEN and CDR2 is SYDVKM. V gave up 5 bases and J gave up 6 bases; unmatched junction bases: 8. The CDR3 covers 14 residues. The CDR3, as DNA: TGTGCCAGCAGTCCCCGGACAGGGAGACCTGAAGCTTTCTTT. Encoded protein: CASSPRTGRPEAFF.

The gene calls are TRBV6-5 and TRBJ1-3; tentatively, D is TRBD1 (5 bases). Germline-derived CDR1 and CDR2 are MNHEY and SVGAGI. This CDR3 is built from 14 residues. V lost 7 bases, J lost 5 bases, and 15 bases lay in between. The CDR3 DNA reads TGTGCCAGCATCCCGCGGGGGAGCAGAAACACCATATATTTT. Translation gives CASIPRGSRNTIYF.

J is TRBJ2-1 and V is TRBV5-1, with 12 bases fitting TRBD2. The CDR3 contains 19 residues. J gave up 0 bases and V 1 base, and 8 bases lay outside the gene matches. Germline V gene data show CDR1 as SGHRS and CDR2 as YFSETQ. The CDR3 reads CASSLPGLAGVRSYNEQFF. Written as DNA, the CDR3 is TGCGCCAGCAGCTTGCCGGGACTAGCGGGCGTTCGCTCCTACAATGAGCAGTTCTTC.

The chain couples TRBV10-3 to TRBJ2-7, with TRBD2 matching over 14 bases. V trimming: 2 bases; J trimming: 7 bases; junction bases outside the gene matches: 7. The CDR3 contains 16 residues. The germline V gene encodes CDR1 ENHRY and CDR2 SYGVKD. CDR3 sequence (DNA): TGTGCCATCAGTGAGCCGACTAGCGGGAGGGCCCGTGAGCAGTACTTC. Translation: CAISEPTSGRAREQYF.